One sample yielded the 24 T cell receptor beta chains listed below, sequenced in a study of long-term antiretroviral therapy in people with HIV. At the survey level, the v3.0 immunoSEQ assay was run. Here immunoSEQ multiplex PCR was the method, and the copy in TCRdb shows in-frame clones only, minus some. The table lists 20,000 to 30,000 clones, 70% to 90% of them singletons. The sequences come from unsorted PBMCs, collected 2.6 to 2.8 years after starting antiretroviral therapy. Receptors originate from a middle-aged man with HIV.

The chain uses TRBV7-6 and TRBJ2-3; no firm D call. This CDR3 is 15 amino acids long. V lost 3 bases, J lost 0 bases, and 10 bases lay in between. Germline-derived CDR1 and CDR2 are SGHVS and FNYEAQ. The CDR3 coding sequence is TGTGCCAGCAGCTTGCCAGGTGGCAGCACAGATACGCAGTATTTT. Its translation: CASSLPGGSTDTQYF.

This clone turned up a few times. V gene TRBV19 combines with J gene TRBJ1-5; unclear D gene. This CDR3 is 17 amino acids long. Germline values: CDR1 LNHDA, CDR2 SQIVND (reference sequence). V lost 5 bases and J 1 base, leaving 18 bases between the germline ends. CDR3 DNA sequence: TGTGCCAGTAGTGTCCCGGCAAGGGAGAGGAGCAATCAGCCCCAGCATTTT. As protein: CASSVPARERSNQPQHF.

The chain recombines TRBV11-1 with TRBJ2-3, with 10 bases lining up with TRBD2. V lost 1 base to trimming and J lost 14 bases; unmatched junction nucleotides: 15. Per germline, CDR1 SGHAT and CDR2 FQDESV (reference sequence). The CDR3 totals 16 residues. CDR3 residues: CASSLGIRTSGDRRYF. CDR3 in DNA: TGTGCCAGCAGCTTAGGAATTAGGACTAGCGGTGATAGGAGGTATTTT.

This chain connects TRBV6-5 to TRBJ2-6; D is perhaps TRBD1 or TRBD2 (5 bases each). With 5 bases removed from V and 0 bases from J, the gap between germline ends came to 8 bases. Germline CDR1 is MNHEY and CDR2 is SVGAGI. CDR3 length equals 15 residues. CDR3 bases: TGTGCCAGCAGTCAGGGACGCTCTGGGGCCAACGTCCTGACTTTC. Amino acid sequence: CASSQGRSGANVLTF.

The chain combines TRBV2 with TRBJ2-5; D not resolved. The CDR3 covers 12 residues. The ends were cut back, 4 bases at V and 5 bases at J, with 8 bases in the middle. The germline CDR1 and CDR2 sequences are SNHLY and FYNNEI. The CDR3 region has the DNA TGTGCCAGCAGTGCCGGGCGGGAGACCCAGTACTTC. Its translation: CASSAGRETQYF.

This clone came up a few times. V and J are TRBV5-1 and TRBJ1-1, with 9 bases aligning to TRBD1. Germline lookup yields CDR1 SGHRS and CDR2 YFSETQ. CDR3 length: 15 amino acids. The V segment lost 1 base and the J segment 2 bases; nucleotides outside the gene matches: 3. CDR3 loop: CASSLSDRGNTEAFF. For the CDR3, the DNA is TGCGCCAGCAGCTTGTCGGACAGGGGTAACACTGAAGCTTTCTTT. Full variable domain (rest looked up from reference TRBV5-1 and TRBJ1-1): KAGVTQTPRYLIKTRGQQVTLSCSPISGHRSVSWYQQTPGQGLQFLFEYFSETQRNKGNFPGRFSGRQFSNSRSEMNVSTLELGDSALYLCASSLSDRGNTEAFFGQGTRLTVV.

The chain links TRBV11-2 to TRBJ2-7, with D uncertain. Deletions cut 1 base from V and 5 bases from J, with 12 bases between. This CDR3 region has 14 residues. Germline-derived CDR1 and CDR2 are SGHAT and FQNNGV. CDR3 residues: CASSLVAVLNEQYF. DNA of the CDR3: TGTGCCAGCAGCTTAGTGGCGGTCTTAAACGAGCAGTACTTC.

The CDR3 DNA follows: TGTGCCAGCAGTTTATTCTGGGACAGGGGAGGCCACGAGCAGTACTTC. Its translation is CASSLFWDRGGHEQYF. The chain couples TRBV28 to TRBJ2-7; 10 nucleotides align to TRBD1. Germline CDR1 reads MDHEN; CDR2 reads SYDVKM. The CDR3 sequence is 16 residues long. V lost 1 base and J lost 5; bases outside the gene matches: 8.

This clone occurred once. V and J are TRBV19 and TRBJ2-7; the match to TRBD2 covers 9 bases. This CDR3 comprises 15 residues. J gave up 4 bases and V 4 bases, and 8 bases lay outside the gene matches. The V gene's germline CDR1 is LNHDA and CDR2 SQIVND (reference sequence). CDR3 protein: CASSSGAGGRYEQYF. The CDR3 DNA reads as TGTGCCAGTAGTAGCGGGGCGGGAGGGCGTTACGAGCAGTACTTC.

This sequence joins TRBV19 and TRBJ2-6, with D perhaps matching TRBD1 (6 bases). The CDR3 is 15 residues long. Between the trimmed V and J ends, which lost 7 bases and 2 bases, there was a span of 12 bases. Looked up from germline, CDR1 is LNHDA and CDR2 is SQIVND (reference sequence). This CDR3 reads CASTGQRPGANVLTF. DNA of the CDR3: TGTGCCAGTACCGGACAGAGGCCTGGGGCCAACGTCCTGACTTTC. Using reference TRBV19 and TRBJ2-6 for the parts outside the CDR3, the full variable domain is DGGITQSPKYLFRKEGQNVTLSCEQNLNHDAMYWYRQDPGQGLRLIYYSQIVNDFQKGDIAEGYSVSREKKESFPLTVTSAQKNPTAFYLCASTGQRPGANVLTFGAGSRLTVL.

The V call is TRBV5-6, the J call TRBJ2-3, with D hard to call. Germline CDR1 is SGHDT and CDR2 is YYEEEE. The CDR3 is 13 residues long. The ends were cut back, 1 base at V and 4 bases at J, with 7 bases in the middle. CDR3 in DNA: TGTGCCAGCAGCTTGTTTGGGGCAGATACGCAGTATTTT. It is translated as CASSLFGADTQYF.

This clone was seen a handful of times. This chain connects TRBV6-5 to TRBJ1-2; TRBD1 is a possible D gene (6 bases). Germline CDR1 MNHEY, CDR2 SVGAGI. This CDR3 is 14 amino acids long. The V end was cut by 0 bases, the J end by 5 bases, with 10 bases between. The CDR3: CASSYSNRAYGYTF. CDR3 nucleotide sequence: TGTGCCAGCAGTTACTCGAACAGGGCATATGGCTACACCTTC.

Only one count was recorded for this clone. The rearrangement uses TRBV10-3 and TRBJ2-7; tentatively, D is TRBD2 (6 bases). The CDR3 consists of 14 residues. In germline, CDR1 is ENHRY, CDR2 SYGVKD. The V end was cut by 3 bases, the J end by 0 bases, with 9 bases between. Here the CDR3 DNA reads TGTGCCATCAGTGACGGGGGACGCTCCTACGAGCAGTACTTC. It is translated as CAISDGGRSYEQYF.

The sample holds one count of this clone. The genes are TRBV4-3 and TRBJ1-1, with unresolved D. Per the germline V gene, CDR1 is LGHNA and CDR2 is YSLEER. V lost 0 bases and J 4 bases, leaving 15 bases between the germline ends. The CDR3 sequence is 16 residues long. The DNA of the CDR3 is TGCGCCAGCAGCCAAGATGTAAGACGAGGTGGCACTGAAGCTTTCTTT. It yields the protein CASSQDVRRGGTEAFF.

V is TRBV5-6 and J is TRBJ2-7; D unresolved. The V and J ends lost 1 base and 0 bases respectively, with 14 bases between them. Germline loops: CDR1 SGHDT, CDR2 YYEEEE. This CDR3 is 16 amino acids long. The CDR3, as DNA: TGTGCCAGCAGCTTGTTCGCCCAGTACAACTCCTACGAGCAGTACTTC. Amino acid sequence: CASSLFAQYNSYEQYF.

The chain couples TRBV7-2 to TRBJ1-1; D perhaps matches TRBD1 (5 bases). The V gene lost 2 bases and the J gene lost 5 bases, with 12 bases spanning the gap. The length of the CDR3 is 14 residues. Germline lookup yields CDR1 SGHTA and CDR2 FQGNSA. This CDR3 is CASSLYGGTTEAFF. The CDR3 bases are TGTGCCAGCAGCTTATATGGGGGGACGACTGAAGCTTTCTTT. The variable domain in full, with the rest retrieved from reference TRBV7-2 and TRBJ1-1, is GAGVSQSPSNKVTEKGKDVELRCDPISGHTALYWYRQSLGQGLEFLIYFQGNSAPDKSGLPSDRFSAERTGGSVSTLTIQRTQQEDSAVYLCASSLYGGTTEAFFGQGTRLTVV.

Note on this clone: At one boundary the junction diverges from the germline segment, which might be a read error. Other DNA sequences in the sample encode the same CDR3. V is TRBV20-1 and J is TRBJ2-7; D uncertain. CDR3 length: 11 amino acids. CDR1 and CDR2 (germline): DFQATT, SNEGSKA (reference sequence). The CDR3 sequence is CSARTAYEQYF. The DNA for the CDR3 is TGTAGTGCCAGAACAGCTTACGAGCAGTACTTC.

The rearrangement joins TRBV4-2 to TRBJ1-3; no clear D. The V end was cut by 0 bases, the J end by 8 bases, with 14 bases between. This CDR3 comprises 15 residues. Per the germline V gene, CDR1 is LGHNA and CDR2 is YNFKEQ. The CDR3 coding sequence is TGTGCCAGCAGCCAAGACGGGAGAGTCCCCTACACCATATATTTT. Translation: CASSQDGRVPYTIYF.

The chain employs TRBV28 and TRBJ2-6; TRBD2 matches 8 bases. V was clipped by 5 bases and J by 0 bases; unmatched bases: 3. This CDR3 is 16 amino acids long. Germline CDR1 is MDHEN and CDR2 is SYDVKM. The CDR3 bases are TGTGCCAGCAGTCCAGCGGGAGACTCTGGGGCCAACGTCCTGACTTTC. This codes for CASSPAGDSGANVLTF.

The chain has TRBV7-6 and TRBJ2-7, with 7 bases identical to TRBD1. Germline loops: CDR1 SGHVS, CDR2 FNYEAQ. Trimming cost V 4 bases and J 7 bases; bases outside gene matches: 10. The CDR3 covers 14 residues. Here the CDR3 reads CASSSLTGRQEQYF. The DNA of the CDR3 is TGTGCCAGCAGCTCCCTGACAGGGCGGCAAGAGCAGTACTTC. The whole variable domain, filled in from reference TRBV7-6 and TRBJ2-7, reads GAGVSQSPRYKVTKRGQDVALRCDPISGHVSLYWYRQALGQGPEFLTYFNYEAQQDKSGLPNDRFSAERPEGSISTLTIQRTEQRDSAMYRCASSSLTGRQEQYFGPGTRLTVT.

The gene calls are TRBV5-1 and TRBJ2-7; a weak D match, TRBD2 (5 bases). The germline CDR1 and CDR2 sequences are SGHRS and YFSETQ. The CDR3 covers 15 residues. With 4 bases removed from V and 3 bases from J, the gap between germline ends came to 17 bases. The CDR3 here is CASSPGGATFYEQYF. The CDR3 nucleotides read TGCGCCAGCAGCCCTGGAGGTGCCACGTTCTACGAGCAGTACTTC.

This rearrangement joins TRBV11-2 to TRBJ2-1, with 12 positions matching TRBD2. CDR3 length equals 16 residues. CDR1 is SGHAT, CDR2 FQNNGV, per germline. The V gene end was trimmed by 0 bases and the J gene end by 11 bases; junction bases not matched to a gene: 8. The CDR3 loop is CASSLEYASGGAQQFF. Here the CDR3 DNA reads TGTGCCAGCAGCTTAGAATATGCTAGCGGGGGGGCCCAGCAGTTCTTC.

This chain uses TRBV10-3 with TRBJ1-1; tentative D call: TRBD1 (5 bases). This CDR3 is 14 amino acids long. From germline, CDR1 is ENHRY and CDR2 SYGVKD. Trimming stripped 6 bases from V and 0 bases from J, with 11 bases between. CDR3 sequence reads: CAISLQDVNTEAFF. The CDR3 region has the DNA TGTGCCATCAGCCTACAGGATGTGAACACTGAAGCTTTCTTT.

J is TRBJ1-5 and V is TRBV7-2; 8 nucleotides agree with TRBD1. The CDR3 has 15 amino acids. The junction had 4 bases not matched to a gene; V was cut back by 4 bases and J by 2 bases. Per the germline V gene, CDR1 is SGHTA and CDR2 is FQGNSA. The CDR3, as DNA: TGTGCCAGCAGCTCGAAGACAGGGGGCAATCAGCCCCAGCATTTT. Protein sequence: CASSSKTGGNQPQHF.